Each of the 16 T cell receptor beta chains below was sequenced from the same sample in a study of cytomegalovirus exposure and HLA in healthy donors. PCR used 60 Vbeta primers and 13 Jbeta primers. Sequencing was performed with immunoSEQ multiplex PCR; in TCRdb, only in-frame clones are kept and a portion is missing. The table lists roughly 190,000 clones, around 81% of them singletons. The sample taken for sequencing was PBMCs. These receptor sequences come from a woman in her thirties in good health and CMV-seropositive.

The chain carries TRBV4-3 and TRBJ2-3; D might be TRBD2 (6 bases). Trimming cost V 4 bases and J 2 bases, with 28 bases left between them. The CDR3 consists of 20 residues. In germline, CDR1 is LGHNA, CDR2 YSLEER. The CDR3: CASSLQPTGGARKYTDTQYF. CDR3 nucleotide sequence: TGCGCCAGCAGCCTGCAACCTACTGGCGGGGCCAGGAAGTACACAGATACGCAGTATTTT.

This chain joins TRBV5-4 and TRBJ1-2, with D possibly being TRBD1 (5 bases). Germline V gene lookup returns CDR1 SGHNT and CDR2 YYREEE (reference sequence). The CDR3 has 12 amino acids. Trimming took 7 bases from V and 13 from J, leaving 20 bases between them. The CDR3 DNA sequence: TGTGCCAGCGCCTTGGACCAGGGAATTTGCACCTTC. As protein: CASALDQGICTF.

The chain combines TRBV19 with TRBJ1-5; no firm D call. This CDR3 has 14 amino acids. From germline, CDR1 is LNHDA and CDR2 SQIVND (reference sequence). V was shortened by 2 bases and J by 4 bases, with 9 bases between the two germline ends. The CDR3 coding sequence is TGTGCCAGTAGTATAAGAGACATTAATCAGCCCCAGCATTTT. This translates into CASSIRDINQPQHF.

The chain recombines TRBV4-3 with TRBJ2-5; a weak D match, TRBD1 (5 bases). V dropped 0 bases and J dropped 2 bases, with 10 bases sitting between them. This CDR3 region has 15 residues. Per the germline V gene, CDR1 is LGHNA and CDR2 is YSLEER. Written as DNA, the CDR3 is TGCGCCAGCAGCCAAGATTACAGGTCACAAGAGACCCAGTACTTC. Translation: CASSQDYRSQETQYF.

The rearrangement uses TRBV5-1 and TRBJ2-5; 7 nucleotides match TRBD1. J was trimmed by 1 base and V by 2 bases; bases with no gene match: 2. Germline-derived CDR1 and CDR2 are SGHRS and YFSETQ. This CDR3 comprises 14 residues. The CDR3 loop reads CASSFGTVQETQYF. In nucleotides, the CDR3 is TGCGCCAGCAGCTTCGGGACAGTCCAAGAGACCCAGTACTTC.

The chain combines TRBV5-6 with TRBJ1-1, with D possibly matching TRBD1 (5 bases). This CDR3 is 15 amino acids long. The V end lost 0 bases, the J end lost 4 bases, and 13 bases lay between the germline ends. CDR1 and CDR2 from the germline V gene are SGHDT and YYEEEE. This CDR3 is CASSLAGQGFTEAFF. The CDR3 coding sequence is TGTGCCAGCAGCTTGGCCGGGCAGGGTTTCACTGAAGCTTTCTTT.

The V call is TRBV28, the J call TRBJ1-5, with TRBD1 matching 9 bases. The CDR3 covers 14 residues. J gave up 8 bases and V 4 bases, and 6 bases lay outside the gene matches. Germline CDR1 reads MDHEN; CDR2 reads SYDVKM. The CDR3 DNA sequence: TGTGCCAGCAGTTCAACAGGGGGCGCGGAGCCCCAGCATTTT. As protein: CASSSTGGAEPQHF.

A note on this clone: Other DNA sequences in this specimen translate into the identical CDR3. The chain employs TRBV5-1 and TRBJ2-3, with D perhaps TRBD1 (6 bases). V was shortened by 3 bases and J by 0 bases, with 8 bases between the two germline ends. The CDR3 totals 14 residues. Germline-derived CDR1 and CDR2 are SGHRS and YFSETQ. CDR3 sequence: CASSSGQSTDTQYF. The CDR3 region has the DNA TGCGCCAGCAGCTCCGGACAGAGCACAGATACGCAGTATTTT.

The chain recombines TRBV7-9 with TRBJ2-5; 8 bases agree with TRBD2. The J call may not be correct, given that the DNA end is closer to TRBJ2-7. The germline V gene has CDR1 SEHNR and CDR2 FQNEAQ (reference sequence). CDR3 length: 14 residues. The CDR3 region is CASSTGGGRNEQYF. CDR3 DNA sequence: TGTGCCAGCAGCACCGGGGGGGGAAGGAACGAGCAGTACTTC.

The V and J genes are TRBV5-5 and TRBJ2-7; the D gene is possibly TRBD2 (6 bases). V was clipped by 4 bases and J by 0 bases, with 11 bases between them. In germline, CDR1 is SGHKS, CDR2 YYEKEE (reference sequence). The CDR3 is made up of 14 amino acids. In nucleotides, the CDR3 is TGTGCCAGCAGCCCCCGGGGGAGCTCCTACGAGCAGTACTTC. It yields the protein CASSPRGSSYEQYF.

The CDR3 DNA sequence: TGTGCCAGCAGTACGGGACAGGGGGGAGGCACCCTCCACTTT. This translates into CASSTGQGGGTLHF. V is TRBV2 and J is TRBJ1-6, with 11 bases lining up with TRBD1. Germline lookup yields CDR1 SNHLY and CDR2 FYNNEI. V shed 5 bases and J 14 bases; nucleotides not matched to a gene: 8. The CDR3 contains 14 residues.

This clone was seen only a few times. The rearrangement uses TRBV10-2 and TRBJ1-1, with 9 bases that match TRBD1. The V gene end was trimmed by 3 bases and the J gene end by 6 bases; junction bases not matched to a gene: 8. CDR3 length equals 15 residues. CDR1 and CDR2 from the germline V gene are WSHSY and SAAADI. In DNA, the CDR3 is TGCGCCAGCAGTGAACCTACAGGGGGCTCTTCTGAAGCTTTCTTT. Protein product: CASSEPTGGSSEAFF.

This clone has more than one count but fewer than ten. V and J are TRBV4-3 and TRBJ1-4; D is possibly TRBD1 (5 bases). Germline assignment: CDR1 LGHNA and CDR2 YSLEER. The CDR3 contains 15 residues. V gave up 1 base and J gave up 1 base, with 7 bases separating them. The CDR3 is CASSQGTRTNEKLFF. CDR3 DNA sequence: TGCGCCAGCAGCCAAGGGACACGAACTAATGAAAAACTGTTTTTT.

This chain connects TRBV6-6 to TRBJ2-7; 8 bases agree with TRBD2. Germline-derived CDR1 and CDR2 are MNHNY and SVGAGI (reference sequence). The CDR3 has 13 amino acids. J was trimmed by 5 bases and V by 11 bases; bases with no gene match: 11. The CDR3 bases are TGTGCCGCCTCTCGGGGGGGAGGGAACGAGCAGTACTTC. Translating gives CAASRGGGNEQYF.

The genes are TRBV28 and TRBJ1-5; D is unresolved. Between the trimmed V and J ends, which lost 4 bases and 7 bases, there was a span of 17 bases. CDR3 length equals 15 residues. Germline-derived CDR1 and CDR2 are MDHEN and SYDVKM. The CDR3 nucleotides are TGTGCCAGCAGTTCCGAGGATGAGAGATGGCAGCCCCAGCATTTT. Protein product: CASSSEDERWQPQHF.

This chain links TRBV7-9 with TRBJ2-2; 8 bases fit TRBD1. The CDR3 has 14 residues. Trimming at V came to 7 bases and at J to 5 bases, leaving 6 bases not matched to a gene. Germline V gene sequence: CDR1 SEHNR, CDR2 FQNEAQ (reference sequence). The CDR3, as DNA: TGTGCCAGCAATCCCACAGGGGGTACCGGGGAGCTGTTTTTT. Amino acids: CASNPTGGTGELFF.